The 15 T cell receptor beta chains below come from one sample, sequenced in a study of blood T cells in healthy people across ages. The use of a sample-barcoded 5' primer and a J-beta primer mix characterized a second PCR of about 7 to 12 cycles. TCRdb passed the 5' RACE reads through MiXCR, listing each CDR3 protein once. The sample has fewer than 800,000 distinct CDR3 sequences, over 45% seen once. Sequencing used blood. Source of these receptors: a woman aged 55 to 70 in good health.

The chain employs TRBV5-1 and TRBJ1-2, with TRBD1 identical over 11 bases. CDR3 length: 15 residues. CDR1 is SGHRS and CDR2 is YFSETQ in the germline V gene. After removal of 5 bases from V and 5 bases from J, the junction contained 8 bases not matched to a gene. CDR3 amino acids: CASRGQGEGEYGYTF. The CDR3 coding sequence is TGCGCCAGCAGGGGACAGGGGGAAGGAGAATATGGCTACACCTTC.

This clonotype was detected a few times. The J gene is TRBJ2-4, the V gene TRBV20-1; TRBD1 aligns across 10 bases. Trimming at V came to 6 bases and at J to 8 bases, leaving 7 bases not matched to a gene. Germline V gives CDR1 DFQATT, CDR2 SNEGSKA (reference sequence). The CDR3 runs 13 residues. CDR3 nucleotide sequence: TGCAGTGCGAGACAGGGGGCAATGGACATTCAGTACTTC. Translation gives CSARQGAMDIQYF.

This chain connects TRBV5-5 to TRBJ1-3; 8 bases agree with TRBD1. Germline values: CDR1 SGHKS, CDR2 YYEKEE (reference sequence). After removal of 0 bases from V and 1 base from J, the junction contained 6 bases not matched to a gene. This CDR3 spans 17 amino acids. The CDR3 sequence is CASSLETGATSGNTIYF. The CDR3 coding sequence is TGTGCCAGCAGCTTGGAGACAGGGGCGACGTCTGGAAACACCATATATTTT.

J is TRBJ2-1 and V is TRBV2; 8 nucleotides align to TRBD2. The germline gives CDR1 SNHLY, CDR2 FYNNEI. The V and J ends lost 0 bases and 5 bases, in that order; junction bases with no gene match: 18. The CDR3 sequence is 20 residues long. CDR3 residues: CASSEAHWGLERELHNEQFF. The CDR3 bases are TGTGCCAGCAGTGAAGCTCATTGGGGGTTGGAGCGGGAGCTGCACAATGAGCAGTTCTTC.

In this sample, this clonotype turned up once. The chain combines TRBV27 with TRBJ1-1; D is unclear. Germline-derived CDR1 and CDR2 are MNHEY and SMNVEV (reference sequence). This CDR3 region has 16 residues. V dropped 0 bases and J dropped 0 bases, with 11 bases sitting between them. CDR3 sequence: CASSLSFGSLNTEAFF. The CDR3 bases are TGTGCCAGCAGTTTATCGTTTGGCAGCCTGAACACTGAAGCTTTCTTT.

The rearrangement links TRBV14 to TRBJ1-6; D uncertain. Looked up from germline, CDR1 is SGHDN and CDR2 is FVKESK. V was trimmed by 4 bases and J by 7 bases, leaving 17 bases between them. The CDR3 is 16 amino acids. The CDR3 DNA follows: TGTGCCAGCAGCCGCCCGGGGTCCTACGGGAATTCACCCCTCCACTTT. It yields the protein CASSRPGSYGNSPLHF. Complete variable domain (other parts from reference TRBV14 and TRBJ1-6): EAGVTQFPSHSVIEKGQTVTLRCDPISGHDNLYWYRRVMGKEIKFLLHFVKESKQDESGMPNNRFLAERTGGTYSTLKVQPAELEDSGVYFCASSRPGSYGNSPLHFGNGTRLTVT.

This chain joins TRBV20-1 and TRBJ2-7; 7 bases are a match to TRBD1. This CDR3 is 15 amino acids long. CDR1 is DFQATT, CDR2 SNEGSKA, per germline (reference sequence). The junction had 10 bases not matched to a gene; V was cut back by 5 bases and J by 0 bases. CDR3 nucleotides: TGCAGTGCTCCCGGCTTACAGGGGAGCTCCTACGAGCAGTACTTC. This translates into CSAPGLQGSSYEQYF.

This chain joins TRBV29-1 and TRBJ2-6; unclear D gene. The V end lost 3 bases, the J end lost 4 bases, and 4 bases lay between the germline ends. The CDR3 spans 12 residues. The germline gives CDR1 SQVTM, CDR2 ANQGSEA. The chain's CDR3 is CSVDTGANVLTF. The DNA of the CDR3 is TGCAGCGTTGACACGGGGGCCAACGTCCTGACTTTC.

The rearrangement links TRBV24-1 to TRBJ1-1; tentative D call: TRBD1 (6 bases). V was clipped by 3 bases and J by 7 bases, with 11 bases between them. In germline, CDR1 is KGHDR, CDR2 SFDVKD. This CDR3 has 13 amino acids. The CDR3 DNA reads as TGTGCCACCAGTGATGTGGGGGCTGGTGAAGCTTTCTTT. Its translation: CATSDVGAGEAFF.

This chain links TRBV20-1 with TRBJ1-2; no definite D call. The CDR3 is 13 amino acids. Deletions cut 1 base from V and 4 bases from J, with 10 bases between. CDR1 and CDR2 from the germline V gene are DFQATT and SNEGSKA (reference sequence). DNA of the CDR3: TGCAGTGCTAGAGTCGACGAAAGCTATGGCTACACCTTC. It is translated as CSARVDESYGYTF.

This clonotype was found a few times. V gene TRBV12-3 or TRBV12-4 combines with J gene TRBJ2-2; D possibly corresponds to TRBD1 (6 bases). The CDR3 is 17 amino acids. The ends were cut back, 6 bases at V and 0 bases at J, with 17 bases in the middle. CDR3 nucleotide sequence: TGTGCCAGCAGCCCCCTTTTAAGGACAGCGAACACCGGGGAGCTGTTTTTT. It encodes CASSPLLRTANTGELFF.

This chain joins TRBV4-3 and TRBJ2-1; 8 bases match TRBD2. V lost 4 bases, J lost 1 base, and 6 bases stayed unmatched. The germline gives CDR1 LGHNA, CDR2 YSLEER. The CDR3 spans 16 residues. Here the CDR3 reads CASSRGLELSYNEQFF. The CDR3 region has the DNA TGCGCCAGCAGCCGGGGACTAGAATTATCCTACAATGAGCAGTTCTTC.

This chain uses TRBV27 with TRBJ2-1, with 14 bases aligning to TRBD2. The V gene end was trimmed by 0 bases and the J gene end by 6 bases; junction bases not matched to a gene: 10. This CDR3 region has 19 residues. Germline V lookup: CDR1 MNHEY, CDR2 SMNVEV (reference sequence). The CDR3 DNA sequence: TGTGCCAGCAGTTTATCCTCGGGACTAGCGGGAGAATCCGGCAATGAGCAGTTCTTC. It translates to CASSLSSGLAGESGNEQFF.

Of note for this clonotype: This may come from a read error, since a much larger clone is one base off. J is TRBJ2-4 and V is TRBV7-9; possible D gene TRBD1, 6 bases. Near its end, the DNA agrees better with TRBJ2-7, so the J call may be wrong. This CDR3 is 14 amino acids long. Germline CDR1 is SEHNR and CDR2 is FQNEAQ (reference sequence). CDR3 protein: CASSARDKVDEQYF. DNA of the CDR3: TGTGCCAGCAGCGCCCGGGACAAAGTCGACGAGCAGTACTTC.

J is TRBJ2-5 and V is TRBV11-2; either TRBD1 or TRBD2 may fit D (5 bases each). The CDR3 totals 15 residues. Trimming shortened V by 5 bases and J by 4 bases, and 17 bases separated the two germline ends. Looked up from germline, CDR1 is SGHAT and CDR2 is FQNNGV. The CDR3 sequence is CASSRTGLSGETQYF. The CDR3 bases are TGTGCCAGCAGCCGCACGGGGCTTTCAGGAGAGACCCAGTACTTC.